The present TCR beta chain was sequenced within a study of shared clonotypes between healthy human individuals. Details on this clone: The antigen is unknown.

TCRdb's table, derived via immunoSEQ multiplex PCR, lists solely in-frame clones and lacks some. The repertoire holds about 520,000 clones, with roughly 80% as singletons. V was clipped by 4 bases and J by 4 bases, with 13 bases between them. The CDR3 is 14 amino acids. Germline CDR1 and CDR2: MGHRA and YSYEKL. The study enrolled healthy HIV-negative adults without recent acute infections or vaccinations as donors. Among the donors, all were Caucasian adults who lived in Nashville, Tennessee. With unsorted samples, genomic DNA was obtained from tens of millions of PBMCs. Study-wide results and limits: Tissue TCR repertoires likely differ from these blood-only repertoires.

The sequenced sample consisted of PBMCs. V and J are TRBV4-1 and TRBJ2-5; weak D call: TRBD2 (6 bases). The clonotype originates from a woman in her forties in good health. Some clones in this sample may be carry-over from other donors' samples. CDR3 amino acids: CASSLGAGRETQYF. The CDR3 DNA reads as TGCGCCAGCAGCCTAGGGGCGGGACGAGAGACCCAGTACTTC.